These 23 T cell receptor beta chains were sequenced from one sample in a study of cytomegalovirus exposure and HLA in healthy donors. Amplification used 60 Vbeta primers and 13 Jbeta primers. Libraries were prepared by immunoSEQ multiplex PCR; TCRdb keeps only in-frame clonotypes and omits some of them. Among about 160,000 clones, 80% to 90% were seen once, and the ten largest hold more than 2%. The specimen sequenced was PBMCs. These receptors all stem from a man younger than 35 in good health and CMV-seropositive.

CDR3 residues: CASSLRDFGLAGVGGEQFF. The CDR3 bases are TGCGCCAGCAGCTTGAGGGATTTCGGACTAGCGGGGGTGGGAGGTGAGCAGTTCTTC. The chain joins TRBV5-1 to TRBJ2-1, with 13 bases aligning to TRBD2. The J segment lost 9 bases and the V segment lost 1 base, leaving 16 bases of the junction unmatched. Germline V gene lookup returns CDR1 SGHRS and CDR2 YFSETQ. CDR3 size: 19 residues.

The rearrangement links TRBV27 to TRBJ1-1; tentative D call: TRBD1 (6 bases). This CDR3 contains 12 residues. Trimming removed 6 bases from V and 4 bases from J, with 9 bases in between. The germline V gene has CDR1 MNHEY and CDR2 SMNVEV (reference sequence). The CDR3 nucleotides are TGTGCCAGCAGAAAAGGGGGCACTGAAGCTTTCTTT. Translated: CASRKGGTEAFF.

This clone was counted between two and nine times. The chain is built from TRBV9 and TRBJ2-3, with a tentative D call TRBD2 (7 bases). Trimming cost V 0 bases and J 6 bases, with 17 bases left between them. This CDR3 spans 16 amino acids. Germline V gene sequence: CDR1 SGDLS, CDR2 YYNGEE. The CDR3 is CASSVAWGGALDTQYF. CDR3 DNA: TGTGCCAGCAGCGTAGCTTGGGGGGGGGCGTTGGATACGCAGTATTTT.

J is TRBJ1-2 and V is TRBV6-6; the match to TRBD1 covers 9 bases. The trim removed 6 bases at V and 4 bases at J, leaving 6 bases unmatched. This CDR3 has 14 amino acids. Germline assignment: CDR1 MNHNY and CDR2 SVGAGI (reference sequence). The CDR3 nucleotides read TGTGCCAGCAGCGGCCGGGACAGGGTCTATGGCTACACCTTC. This encodes CASSGRDRVYGYTF.

This chain joins TRBV27 and TRBJ2-5; 8 bases match TRBD2. In germline, CDR1 is MNHEY, CDR2 SMNVEV (reference sequence). J gave up 3 bases and V 6 bases, and 3 bases lay outside the gene matches. This CDR3 is 13 amino acids long. This chain's CDR3 is CASRSGGEETQYF. CDR3 bases: TGTGCCAGCAGGTCGGGGGGGGAAGAGACCCAGTACTTC.

As regards this clone: The sample holds other DNA sequences that translate to the same CDR3. The V gene is TRBV4-3, the J gene TRBJ2-7; 9 bases match TRBD1. The CDR3 loop spans 15 amino acids. Germline assignment: CDR1 LGHNA and CDR2 YSLEER. J gave up 0 bases and V 3 bases, and 3 bases lay outside the gene matches. The CDR3 DNA reads as TGCGCCAGCAGCCAGGGGACAGGGAGCTCCTACGAGCAGTACTTC. Residues: CASSQGTGSSYEQYF.

The rearrangement links TRBV5-6 to TRBJ2-1; 7 positions match TRBD1. The germline CDR1 and CDR2 sequences are SGHDT and YYEEEE. This CDR3 spans 11 amino acids. V gave up 5 bases and J gave up 14 bases; unmatched junction bases: 7. The CDR3 DNA is TGTGCCAGCAGTTCAAACAGGGGCGAGTTCTTC. Residues: CASSSNRGEFF.

As to this clone: Germline is not matched at one junction end, which may reflect a read error. The chain combines TRBV7-9 with TRBJ2-7; D gene uncertain. From germline, CDR1 is SEHNR and CDR2 FQNEAQ (reference sequence). This CDR3 spans 12 amino acids. CDR3 in amino acids: CSSSLTSYEQYF. The CDR3, as DNA: TGTTCCAGCAGCCTAACCTCCTACGAGCAGTACTTC.

The V call is TRBV11-2, the J call TRBJ2-3; TRBD2 aligns across 8 bases. V shed 6 bases, J shed 4 bases, and the junction held 9 bases outside the gene matches. Germline V gene data show CDR1 as SGHAT and CDR2 as FQNNGV. The CDR3 has 15 residues. In DNA, the CDR3 is TGTGCCAGCAGTTCTAGTAGTAGCGGGGCAGATACGCAGTATTTT. This gives the protein CASSSSSSGADTQYF.

This chain joins TRBV4-2 and TRBJ2-5, with 7 bases aligning to TRBD2. Germline CDR1 and CDR2: LGHNA and YNFKEQ. V was pared by 3 bases and J by 6 bases, with 19 bases of the junction left unmatched. The CDR3 is made up of 18 amino acids. Written as DNA, the CDR3 is TGTGCCAGCAGCCATCCTGGGGGGGGGAAATCGGGTGGGAAGACCCAGTACTTC. Its protein product is CASSHPGGGKSGGKTQYF.

This chain connects TRBV6-4 to TRBJ1-2, with 9 bases matching TRBD1. This CDR3 is built from 14 residues. Germline assignment: CDR1 MRHNA and CDR2 SNTAGT. Trimming removed 6 bases from V and 3 bases from J; junction bases left unmatched: 5. CDR3 in DNA: TGTGCCAGCAGGGTTACAGGGGGCGACTATGGCTACACCTTC. This sequence encodes CASRVTGGDYGYTF.

The chain has TRBV5-4 and TRBJ2-1; the D gene is possibly TRBD2 (5 bases). CDR3 length: 17 amino acids. The V gene's germline CDR1 is SGHNT and CDR2 YYREEE (reference sequence). V was clipped by 4 bases and J by 0 bases, with 17 bases between them. The CDR3 nucleotides read TGTGCCAGCAGCGGGGAGCGCCGTGGGAGCTCCTACAATGAGCAGTTCTTC. This gives the protein CASSGERRGSSYNEQFF.

This clone was detected only once. The J gene is TRBJ2-5, the V gene TRBV9; 7 bases line up with TRBD1. Germline-derived CDR1 and CDR2 are SGDLS and YYNGEE. This CDR3 contains 14 residues. Trimming removed 3 bases from V and 1 base from J; junction bases left unmatched: 3. CDR3 loop: CASSAAGGQETQYF. CDR3 sequence (DNA): TGTGCCAGCAGCGCCGCAGGGGGCCAAGAGACCCAGTACTTC.

The chain uses TRBV6-1 and TRBJ2-3, with 9 bases aligning to TRBD1. V shed 6 bases and J 8 bases; nucleotides not matched to a gene: 9. Germline V gene data show CDR1 as MNHNS and CDR2 as SASEGT. The CDR3 is 14 amino acids. The CDR3 loop reads CASSPSGTGTTQYF. The CDR3, as DNA: TGTGCCAGCAGCCCCTCCGGGACAGGGACTACGCAGTATTTT.

CDR3: CAWEDMTNEKLFF. The CDR3 region has the DNA TGTGCCTGGGAGGACATGACTAATGAAAAACTGTTTTTT. The rearrangement uses TRBV30 and TRBJ1-4; D is possibly TRBD1 (5 bases). Germline assignment: CDR1 GTSNPN and CDR2 SVGIG (reference sequence). Between the trimmed V and J ends, which lost 5 bases and 2 bases, there was a span of 9 bases. The CDR3 sequence is 13 residues long.

The chain joins TRBV6-6 to TRBJ2-7; a weak D match, TRBD1 (6 bases). This CDR3 spans 15 amino acids. Germline assignment: CDR1 MNHNY and CDR2 SVGAGI (reference sequence). The V end was cut by 5 bases, the J end by 4 bases, with 18 bases between. The CDR3 region has the DNA TGTGCCAGCAGTAATGAACAGGGTTGGGGATACGAGCAGTACTTC. Residues: CASSNEQGWGYEQYF.

This CDR3 reads CASSLSGGKGYGYTF. CDR3 coding DNA: TGTGCCAGCAGCTTATCTGGGGGCAAGGGCTATGGCTACACCTTC. The chain carries TRBV7-2 and TRBJ1-2, with D maybe TRBD1 (6 bases). V was cut by 2 bases and J by 4 bases, with 14 bases left in between. The germline V gene has CDR1 SGHTA and CDR2 FQGNSA. This CDR3 contains 15 residues.

The chain combines TRBV7-2 with TRBJ2-7, with TRBD2 identical over 14 bases. The CDR3 has 19 residues. Per the germline V gene, CDR1 is SGHTA and CDR2 is FQGNSA. J was trimmed by 0 bases and V by 4 bases; bases with no gene match: 11. The CDR3 here is CASSYGTSGGHKLSYEQYF. CDR3 bases: TGTGCCAGCAGCTACGGGACTAGCGGGGGCCACAAACTCTCCTACGAGCAGTACTTC.

This clone turned up a few times. The CDR3, as DNA: TGTGCCAGCAGCTTGCACCCGGGAGGGACTGAAGCTTTCTTT. Protein sequence: CASSLHPGGTEAFF. The chain is built from TRBV5-5 and TRBJ1-1, with D hard to call. Deletions cut 1 base from V and 5 bases from J, with 12 bases between. The CDR3 consists of 14 residues. Germline V gives CDR1 SGHKS, CDR2 YYEKEE (reference sequence).

V usage is TRBV2 and J usage is TRBJ2-6; 11 bases are a match to TRBD1. Germline V CDR1 and CDR2: SNHLY, FYNNEI. This CDR3 has 17 amino acids. J lost 2 bases, V lost 7 bases, and 7 bases had no gene match. The CDR3 is CASTRGQGAPGANVLTF. The CDR3 DNA is TGTGCCAGCACTCGCGGACAGGGGGCGCCTGGGGCCAACGTCCTGACTTTC.

This chain connects TRBV7-6 to TRBJ1-3; D is undetermined. CDR1 and CDR2 (germline): SGHVS, FNYEAQ. Trimming left V 0 bases short and J 4 bases short, with 10 bases between. The CDR3 has 15 residues. The CDR3 nucleotides read TGTGCCAGCAGCTTAGCGTTGGCGGGAGGAAACACCATATATTTT. It specifies CASSLALAGGNTIYF.

This chain connects TRBV6-5 to TRBJ1-4; 11 bases fit TRBD1. Germline V gives CDR1 MNHEY, CDR2 SVGAGI. The CDR3 has 13 residues. The V and J ends lost 5 bases and 10 bases, in that order; junction bases with no gene match: 3. CDR3 in DNA: TGTGCCAGCAGTGCCGGGACAGGGGGAAAACTGTTTTTT. Translating it yields CASSAGTGGKLFF.

Only a few counts were recorded for this clone. The CDR3: CASSPQGYSTDTQYF. For the CDR3, the DNA is TGCGCCAGCAGCCCACAGGGTTATAGCACAGATACGCAGTATTTT. This chain links TRBV5-1 with TRBJ2-3; weak D call: TRBD1 (6 bases). This CDR3 contains 15 residues. Germline CDR1 reads SGHRS; CDR2 reads YFSETQ. The V end was cut by 4 bases, the J end by 0 bases, with 12 bases between.